This T cell receptor beta chain was profiled in a study of vaccination and CD4 T cells after COVID-19. Turning to the study itself: The convalescent population consisted of six males and four females, two of whom were of Hispanic ethnicity. Investigators took post-vaccine samples a median 72 days after dose two, within a range of 14 to 241. The study's findings and limits: Early post-infection timepoints were missing, and relatively few convalescent patients were studied.

CD4+ T cells that had been cultured provided DNA sequenced with the Oncomine TCR Beta short-read assay. TCRdb fed the PCR reads into MiXCR, producing one record per CDR3 protein. The sample includes 15,000 to 20,000 distinct CDR3 sequences, roughly 27% of them seen just once. Sample treatment: approximately nine-day PBMC culture with coronavirus spike peptide pools or control peptides (ViraFEST assay). Negative selection was the method that isolated CD4+ T cells after around 9 days of culture. This clonotype has a handful of counts. Its target is not known. This receptor was identified in a human donor with COVID-19. The sequenced sample consisted of cultured CD4+ T cells from blood.

CDR3 DNA sequence: TGCAGTGCTAGTCGGGGGCTAGCGGGGGGCCGTACTTCAGCAGATACGCAGTATTTT. Translation gives CSASRGLAGGRTSADTQYF. V gene TRBV20-1 combines with J gene TRBJ2-3; 11 nucleotides match TRBD2. V shed 3 bases and J 4 bases; nucleotides not matched to a gene: 18. The CDR3 extends over 19 amino acids. Germline V gives CDR1 DFQATT, CDR2 SNEGSKA (reference sequence).